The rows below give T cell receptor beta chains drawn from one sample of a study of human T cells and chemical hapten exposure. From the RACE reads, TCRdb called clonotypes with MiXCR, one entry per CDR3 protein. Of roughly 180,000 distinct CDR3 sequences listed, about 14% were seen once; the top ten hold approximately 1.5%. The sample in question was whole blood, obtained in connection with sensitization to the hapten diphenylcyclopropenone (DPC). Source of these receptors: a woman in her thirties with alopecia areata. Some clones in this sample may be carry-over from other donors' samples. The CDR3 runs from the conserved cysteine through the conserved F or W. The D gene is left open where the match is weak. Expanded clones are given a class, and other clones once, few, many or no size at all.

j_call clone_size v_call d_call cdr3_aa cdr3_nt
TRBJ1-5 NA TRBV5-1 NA CASSLEGDLRAQHF TGCGCCAGCAGCTTAGAAGGGGACCTACGGGCCCAGCATTTT
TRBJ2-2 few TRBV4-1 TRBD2 CASSSSPLRLAGAGELFF TGCGCCAGCAGTTCTAGCCCACTTCGACTAGCGGGAGCCGGGGAGCTGTTTTTT
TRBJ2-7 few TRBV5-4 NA CASSPPGRQRDEQYF TGTGCCAGCAGCCCACCGGGACGCCAAAGGGACGAGCAGTACTTC
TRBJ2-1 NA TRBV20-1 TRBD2 CSAATSGGPNEQFF TGCAGTGCTGCGACTAGCGGGGGACCTAATGAGCAGTTCTTC
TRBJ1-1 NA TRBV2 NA CASRGDNTEAFF TGTGCCAGCAGGGGGGATAACACTGAAGCTTTCTTT
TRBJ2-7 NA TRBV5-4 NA CASSLGSGKTYEQYF TGTGCCAGCAGCTTGGGGTCAGGGAAAACCTACGAGCAGTACTTC
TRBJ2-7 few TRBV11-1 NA CASSLVNTVGYEQYF TGTGCCAGCAGCTTAGTCAATACCGTCGGCTACGAGCAGTACTTC
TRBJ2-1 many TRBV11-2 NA CASSSTGLIYNEQFF TGTGCCAGCAGCTCCACGGGACTCATCTACAATGAGCAGTTCTTC
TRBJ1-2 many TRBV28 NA CASSQTGQINYGYTF TGTGCCAGCAGTCAAACCGGACAGATTAACTATGGCTACACCTTC
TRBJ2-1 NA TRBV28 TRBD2 CASSPSWTSGTYNEQFF TGTGCCAGCAGTCCCTCCTGGACTAGCGGGACCTACAATGAGCAGTTCTTC
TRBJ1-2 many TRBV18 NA CASSPLDSFGYTF TGTGCCAGCTCACCACTCGACAGTTTTGGCTACACCTTC
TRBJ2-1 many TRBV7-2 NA CASSLEGLAYQYNEQFF TGTGCCAGCAGCTTAGAAGGTCTAGCGTACCAATACAATGAGCAGTTCTTC
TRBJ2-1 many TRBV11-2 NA CASSPTTGSYNEQFF TGTGCCAGCAGCCCGACGACAGGATCCTACAATGAGCAGTTCTTC